Below, 26 T cell receptor beta chains from the same sample are listed, as sequenced in a study of blood T cell repertoires in COVID-19. Profiled with immunoSEQ multiplex PCR; TCRdb holds only in-frame clones, not every one. Among tens of thousands of clones, about 78% were seen once, and the ten largest hold approximately 15%. The sequenced sample was peripheral blood. These TCRs come from a human donor in a cohort sampled during active COVID-19.

The rearrangement links TRBV7-2 to TRBJ2-6, with 7 nucleotides matching TRBD1. Germline CDR1 is SGHTA and CDR2 is FQGNSA. The length of the CDR3 is 14 residues. After removal of 4 bases from V and 3 bases from J, the junction contained 0 bases not matched to a gene. CDR3 in amino acids: CASSYRGGANVLTF. The DNA of the CDR3 is TGTGCCAGCAGCTACAGGGGTGGGGCCAACGTCCTGACTTTC.

This clone was observed once. An end of the junction differs from the germline gene, which may be a read error. The chain couples TRBV6-5 to TRBJ2-1; 8 bases agree with TRBD2. Germline CDR1 is MNHEY and CDR2 is SVGAGI. This CDR3 region has 14 residues. CDR3 region: CASTVSGSAVFRIF. CDR3 coding DNA: TGTGCCAGCACCGTCAGCGGGAGTGCGGTATTCAGGATCTTC.

The chain uses TRBV27 and TRBJ2-3; no reliable D call. Trimming left V 8 bases short and J 0 bases short, with 9 bases between. The CDR3 has 13 amino acids. Germline V gene data show CDR1 as MNHEY and CDR2 as SMNVEV (reference sequence). The CDR3 spells CASRVTSTDTQYF. The CDR3 DNA reads as TGTGCCAGCCGCGTTACTAGCACAGATACGCAGTATTTT.

This rearrangement joins TRBV20-1 to TRBJ1-2, with TRBD1 matching over 8 bases. This CDR3 is built from 15 residues. V lost 3 bases to trimming and J lost 7 bases; unmatched junction nucleotides: 13. The V gene's germline CDR1 is DFQATT and CDR2 SNEGSKA (reference sequence). The CDR3 protein is CSASGQGANRFGYTF. The CDR3 region has the DNA TGCAGTGCTAGTGGGCAGGGGGCGAATCGGTTTGGCTACACCTTC.

This sequence joins TRBV24-1 and TRBJ1-5; tentative D call: TRBD1 (6 bases). The CDR3 is 16 residues long. From germline, CDR1 is KGHDR and CDR2 SFDVKD. The V gene lost 5 bases and the J gene lost 0 bases, with 13 bases spanning the gap. CDR3 coding DNA: TGTGCCACCAGTGGCGTGGGGGCCCTTAGCAATCAGCCCCAGCATTTT. This gives the protein CATSGVGALSNQPQHF.

J is TRBJ2-7 and V is TRBV5-1; 14 bases are a match to TRBD2. CDR3 length: 17 amino acids. CDR1 is SGHRS and CDR2 is YFSETQ in the germline V gene. V dropped 4 bases and J dropped 1; count of bases not matched to a gene: 7. CDR3 loop: CASSLYGLAGGSYEQYV. CDR3 nucleotides: TGCGCCAGCAGCCTCTATGGACTAGCGGGAGGTTCCTACGAGCAGTACGTC.

This clone was seen only a few times. This chain uses TRBV12-3 or TRBV12-4 with TRBJ2-7; TRBD1 is a possible D gene (5 bases). The ends were cut back, 5 bases at V and 0 bases at J, with 8 bases in the middle. There are 13 residues in the CDR3. CDR3 in amino acids: CASSITGSYEQYF. As DNA, the CDR3 is TGTGCCAGCAGTATAACAGGCTCCTACGAGCAGTACTTC.

This clone was detected only once. The chain is built from TRBV4-1 and TRBJ2-1; tentatively, D is TRBD1 (5 bases). The CDR3 extends over 12 amino acids. Germline CDR1 reads MGHRA; CDR2 reads YSYEKL. The V end was cut by 2 bases, the J end by 7 bases, with 6 bases between. CDR3 in amino acids: CASSQQGNEQFF. The CDR3 bases are TGCGCCAGCAGCCAACAGGGAAATGAGCAGTTCTTC.

The chain carries TRBV7-9 and TRBJ2-7; D may be TRBD2 (6 bases). This CDR3 comprises 13 residues. Looked up from germline, CDR1 is SEHNR and CDR2 is FQNEAQ (reference sequence). Trimming shortened V by 0 bases and J by 3 bases, and 6 bases separated the two germline ends. The CDR3 sequence is CASSLAAGYEQYV. The CDR3 coding sequence is TGTGCCAGCAGCTTAGCAGCGGGCTACGAGCAGTACGTC.

This clone showed up just a few times. This chain joins TRBV28 and TRBJ1-5; D is unclear. CDR1 is MDHEN and CDR2 is SYDVKM in the germline V gene. V was pared by 2 bases and J by 10 bases, with 12 bases between. This CDR3 contains 13 residues. CDR3 bases: TGTGCCAGCAGTTTACTTACAGACCCTCCCCAGCATTTT. Its translation is CASSLLTDPPQHF. Full variable domain (rest looked up from reference TRBV28 and TRBJ1-5): DVKVTQSSRYLVKRTGEKVFLECVQDMDHENMFWYRQDPGLGLRLIYFSYDVKMKEKGDIPEGYSVSREKKERFSLILESASTNQTSMYLCASSLLTDPPQHFGDGTRLSIL.

The chain is built from TRBV18 and TRBJ1-5; 8 nucleotides align to TRBD1. Per the germline V gene, CDR1 is KGHSH and CDR2 is LQKENI. There are 14 residues in the CDR3. V shed 5 bases, J shed 4 bases, and the junction held 4 bases outside the gene matches. The CDR3 protein is CASSFQGANQPQHF. CDR3 bases: TGTGCCAGCTCATTCCAGGGGGCGAATCAGCCCCAGCATTTT.

J is TRBJ2-6 and V is TRBV10-2; weak D call: TRBD1 (6 bases). The germline V gene has CDR1 WSHSY and CDR2 SAAADI. Trimming shortened V by 7 bases and J by 0 bases, and 13 bases separated the two germline ends. The CDR3 is 16 residues long. CDR3 protein: CASTPGHFSGANVLTF. The CDR3, as DNA: TGCGCCAGCACTCCGGGACACTTCTCTGGGGCCAACGTCCTGACTTTC.

The rearrangement links TRBV2 to TRBJ1-2; 7 bases line up with TRBD1. J gave up 4 bases and V 5 bases, and 7 bases lay outside the gene matches. The V gene's germline CDR1 is SNHLY and CDR2 FYNNEI. The CDR3 is 14 residues long. The DNA of the CDR3 is TGTGCCAGCAGTAGGGACAGATTAGCCTATGGCTACACCTTC. This translates into CASSRDRLAYGYTF.

The chain joins TRBV5-6 to TRBJ1-1; the D is unclear. The CDR3 is 14 amino acids. The V end lost 0 bases, the J end lost 6 bases, and 12 bases lay between the germline ends. Germline CDR1 is SGHDT and CDR2 is YYEEEE. The CDR3 DNA follows: TGTGCCAGCAGCTTGGTGGGTTCGCGGGCTGAAGCTTTCTTT. Its protein product is CASSLVGSRAEAFF.

V gene TRBV6-5 combines with J gene TRBJ2-1; 11 bases agree with TRBD1. The V and J ends lost 4 bases and 8 bases, in that order; junction bases with no gene match: 7. The CDR3 runs 15 residues. The germline V gene encodes CDR1 MNHEY and CDR2 SVGAGI. CDR3 in amino acids: CASSSPRTGGDEQFF. The CDR3 bases are TGTGCCAGCAGTTCCCCCCGGACAGGGGGCGATGAGCAGTTCTTC.

The chain carries TRBV14 and TRBJ1-1; D not resolved. CDR3 length: 13 residues. The germline V gene has CDR1 SGHDN and CDR2 FVKESK. Trimming took off 1 base at V and 6 bases at J, with 9 bases between the two ends. The CDR3 loop is CASSQGGFAEAFF. CDR3 sequence (DNA): TGTGCCAGCAGCCAAGGAGGGTTCGCTGAAGCTTTCTTT.

The chain combines TRBV5-6 with TRBJ1-2; D not certain. Trimming cost V 3 bases and J 3 bases, with 6 bases left between them. The CDR3 consists of 12 residues. Germline values: CDR1 SGHDT, CDR2 YYEEEE. In DNA form, the CDR3 reads TGTGCCAGCAGCTCCGGAGACTATGGCTACACCTTC. This codes for CASSSGDYGYTF. The full variable domain, in which reference TRBV5-6 and TRBJ1-2 provide the parts outside the CDR3, is DAGVTQSPTHLIKTRGQQVTLRCSPKSGHDTVSWYQQALGQGPQFIFQYYEEEERQRGNFPDRFSGHQFPNYSSELNVNALLLGDSALYLCASSSGDYGYTFGSGTRLTVV.

The chain has TRBV6-6 and TRBJ1-1; the D gene is possibly TRBD1 (6 bases). The germline gives CDR1 MNHNY, CDR2 SVGAGI (reference sequence). Deletions cut 2 bases from V and 10 bases from J, with 17 bases between. The CDR3 sequence is 14 residues long. The CDR3 loop is CASSYHWDKLTAFF. DNA for the CDR3: TGTGCCAGCAGTTACCATTGGGACAAGCTGACAGCTTTCTTT.

The CDR3 is CASSLGIGSDHRGEQFF. The DNA for the CDR3 is TGTGCCAGCAGTTTAGGGATTGGATCGGATCATCGGGGTGAGCAGTTCTTC. The chain is built from TRBV27 and TRBJ2-1, with TRBD2 as a possible D gene (5 bases). There are 17 residues in the CDR3. Germline CDR1 is MNHEY and CDR2 is SMNVEV (reference sequence). V lost 2 bases and J lost 9, with 23 bases in between.

The V gene is TRBV11-2, the J gene TRBJ2-3; D is possibly TRBD2 (6 bases). The germline gives CDR1 SGHAT, CDR2 FQNNGV. The CDR3 is made up of 19 amino acids. Trimming took off 1 base at V and 0 bases at J, with 20 bases between the two ends. The chain's CDR3 is CASSLVNWVSGSSTDTQYF. The CDR3 region has the DNA TGTGCCAGCAGCTTAGTAAACTGGGTTAGCGGAAGTAGCACAGATACGCAGTATTTT.

This chain's CDR3 is CASDSGTSGPYEQYV. The CDR3 DNA is TGTGCTAGTGATTCCGGGACTAGCGGGCCCTACGAGCAGTACGTC. The chain joins TRBV12-5 to TRBJ2-7; 12 bases align to TRBD2. V shed 7 bases, J shed 2 bases, and the junction held 6 bases outside the gene matches. Germline V CDR1 and CDR2: LGHNT, FRNRAP. The CDR3 runs to 15 residues.

This clone has more than one count but fewer than ten. J is TRBJ1-2 and V is TRBV27; no clear D gene. Per the germline V gene, CDR1 is MNHEY and CDR2 is SMNVEV (reference sequence). The CDR3 has 13 residues. V lost 3 bases and J lost 0, with 5 bases in between. CDR3 in DNA: TGTGCCAGCAGTTTCGGAGCTAACTATGGCTACACCTTC. It codes for CASSFGANYGYTF.

The chain joins TRBV19 to TRBJ2-4; TRBD2 agrees at 7 bases. This CDR3 comprises 17 residues. Germline V CDR1 and CDR2: LNHDA, SQIVND (reference sequence). V was clipped by 4 bases and J by 0 bases; unmatched bases: 9. The CDR3 is CASSTTGRPIAKNIQYF. The CDR3 nucleotides read TGTGCCAGTAGTACCACCGGGAGGCCCATAGCCAAAAACATTCAGTACTTC. Together with reference TRBV19 and TRBJ2-4, the CDR3 gives the full variable domain: DGGITQSPKYLFRKEGQNVTLSCEQNLNHDAMYWYRQDPGQGLRLIYYSQIVNDFQKGDIAEGYSVSREKKESFPLTVTSAQKNPTAFYLCASSTTGRPIAKNIQYFGAGTRLSVL.

The CDR3 nucleotides read TGTGCCAGCAGTGCCAGGGGCCCTGAGCAGTTCTTC. This gives the protein CASSARGPEQFF. The chain carries TRBV2 and TRBJ2-1, with D tentatively TRBD1 (6 bases). This CDR3 has 12 residues. Trimming stripped 4 bases from V and 9 bases from J, with 10 bases between. Germline-derived CDR1 and CDR2 are SNHLY and FYNNEI.

The CDR3 DNA sequence: TGTGCCAGCAGTTACGACAAGTATGGCTACACCTTC. This sequence encodes CASSYDKYGYTF. The rearrangement uses TRBV6-5 and TRBJ1-2, with no clear D. This CDR3 is built from 12 residues. Germline CDR1 reads MNHEY; CDR2 reads SVGAGI. Trimming stripped 2 bases from V and 5 bases from J, with 6 bases between.

The rearrangement links TRBV7-2 to TRBJ2-1; 9 bases fit TRBD2. The junction had 4 bases not matched to a gene; V was cut back by 3 bases and J by 4 bases. The germline V gene encodes CDR1 SGHTA and CDR2 FQGNSA. This CDR3 contains 15 residues. CDR3 sequence: CASSFRAGGYNEQFF. CDR3 in DNA: TGTGCCAGCAGCTTTAGGGCGGGGGGGTACAATGAGCAGTTCTTC.